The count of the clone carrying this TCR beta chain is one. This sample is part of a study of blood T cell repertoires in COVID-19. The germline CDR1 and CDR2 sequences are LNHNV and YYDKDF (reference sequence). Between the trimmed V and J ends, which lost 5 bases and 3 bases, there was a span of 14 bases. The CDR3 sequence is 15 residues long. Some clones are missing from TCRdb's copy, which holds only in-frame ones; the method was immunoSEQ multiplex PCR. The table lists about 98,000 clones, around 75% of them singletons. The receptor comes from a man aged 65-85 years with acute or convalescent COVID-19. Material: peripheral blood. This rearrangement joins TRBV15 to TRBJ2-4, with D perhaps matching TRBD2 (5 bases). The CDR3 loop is CATSGSGGGKNIQYF. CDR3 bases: TGTGCCACCAGCGGGTCCGGTGGAGGCAAAAACATTCAGTACTTC.